This TCR beta chain was found in a study of identical twins. From the 5' RACE reads, TCRdb called clonotypes with MiXCR, one entry per CDR3 protein. The sample lists 200,000 to 250,000 distinct CDR3 sequences; over 5% were seen once. Study results and caveats: With abundant cord blood beta clonotypes, insertions were fewer; memory repertoires showed no such pattern.

V dropped 4 bases and J dropped 5; count of bases not matched to a gene: 3. The length of the CDR3 is 15 residues. CDR1 is SGHRS, CDR2 YFSETQ, per germline. This clonotype showed up many times. Antigen specificity is unknown. These same records also appear under a second study, on T cells expressing NK-cell markers. Turning to that study: The study did not resolve the HCMV specificity of expanded NKG2C+ T cell clones.

The rearrangement uses TRBV5-1 and TRBJ2-3, with 14 nucleotides matching TRBD2. The receptor was isolated from a woman younger than 30 in good health. The sample comprised CD8+ T cells sorted from blood. The CDR3 here is CASSTGLAGVDTQYF. DNA for the CDR3: TGCGCCAGCAGCACGGGACTAGCGGGAGTAGATACGCAGTATTTT.